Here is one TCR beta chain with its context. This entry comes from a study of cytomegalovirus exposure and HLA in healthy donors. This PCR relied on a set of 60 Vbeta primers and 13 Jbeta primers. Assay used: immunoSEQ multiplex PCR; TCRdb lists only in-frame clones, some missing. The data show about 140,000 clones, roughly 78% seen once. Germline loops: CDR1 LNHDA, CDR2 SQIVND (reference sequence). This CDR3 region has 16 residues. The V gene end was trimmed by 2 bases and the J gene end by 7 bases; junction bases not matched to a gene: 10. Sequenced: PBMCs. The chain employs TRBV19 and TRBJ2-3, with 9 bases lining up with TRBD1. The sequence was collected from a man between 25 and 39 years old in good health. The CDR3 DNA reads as TGTGCCAGTAGTATACTCGGGACAGGGCGGTTAAATACGCAGTATTTT. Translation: CASSILGTGRLNTQYF.